A single T cell receptor (beta chain) is shown here with its context. Its antigen is still unknown. The repertoire was sequenced with immunoSEQ multiplex PCR; TCRdb's copy has only in-frame clones and lacks some. The sample shows approximately 90,000 clones, less than 90% of them seen only once. Germline CDR1 and CDR2: SGHAT and FQNNGV. V was clipped by 6 bases and J by 4 bases; unmatched bases: 8. The CDR3 totals 15 residues. The record originates from a study of graft-versus-host responses after intestinal transplantation. On the study more broadly: All recipients were given anti-thymocyte globulin induction, and tacrolimus and steroids were then administered for 2 to 4 years. Study-wide results and limits: Peak GvH clone levels in circulation were associated with early post-transplant HvG declines. Those patients showing graft-donor T cell macrochimerism displayed high graft-versus-host to host-versus-graft clonal ratios in allografts. Researchers found GvH clones in recipient marrow, and some showed up first in ileum or blood.

This sequence joins TRBV11-2 and TRBJ2-5; 10 bases match TRBD1. Sequencing used unstimulated CD4+ T cells sorted from spleen or lymph node cells, obtained before transplant. The origin of this receptor is a human donor who was the organ donor for an intestinal transplant. The CDR3 nucleotides read TGTGCCAGCAGGTCGGGACAGGGGACTGTAGAGACCCAGTACTTC. It specifies CASRSGQGTVETQYF.